This TCR beta chain was sequenced in a study of T cell changes during pregnancy in multiple sclerosis. Germline-derived CDR1 and CDR2 are SGHRS and YFSETQ. The V and J ends lost 0 bases and 5 bases, in that order; junction bases with no gene match: 11. This CDR3 has 16 amino acids. Clones were read by immunoSEQ multiplex PCR, and TCRdb kept only the in-frame ones, dropping some. The sample records 30,000 to 40,000 clones, about 91% being singletons. The source material was CD4+ T cells from peripheral blood mononuclear cells, sampled in the third trimester of pregnancy. The TCR comes from a female donor with multiple sclerosis, enrolled in a pregnancy study. The chain links TRBV5-1 to TRBJ2-7; 7 bases are a match to TRBD2. CDR3 protein: CASSLAPRGDKNEQYF. As DNA, the CDR3 is TGCGCCAGCAGCTTGGCCCCCCGGGGGGATAAGAACGAGCAGTACTTC.